This TCR beta chain is from a study of cytomegalovirus exposure and HLA in healthy donors (dated by TCRdb to about 2017). A note on the overall study: In an earlier analysis of approximately 500 of the donors, under 300 Gb of sequence data and 95 million to 130 million unique TCR beta sequences from about 179 million T cells were reported. The aim of the study was to test whether cataloging public T cell receptors could identify signatures of past pathogen exposure. Using immunosequencing, the study profiled T cell repertoires from around 670 subjects and related those repertoires to cytomegalovirus serostatus. In a later genetic analysis, genome-wide SNP genotypes for about 65% of the roughly 670 donors were used, and that subset was treated as a discovery cohort. The genetic ancestry cluster associated with self-reported Caucasian donors included about 84% of the roughly 400 genotyped donors. An earlier analysis of a few hundred of the donors applied high-throughput TCR beta sequencing to assess whether each TCR beta V gene segment acted as functional or pseudogenic. In a later analysis, previously published TCR beta repertoires from some 640 donors were re-analyzed and high-resolution HLA genotyping was added so that TCR occurrence patterns could be studied. Both class I and class II loci were covered by HLA typing, at four-digit resolution. About 280 gigabases of sequencing data and around 80 million unique TCR sequences made up an early release that covered approximately 700 HLA-typed donors. Donor age, sex, ethnicity and CMV serostatus were compiled together with the repertoire data. To predict cytomegalovirus infection status, the study brought together high-throughput TCR immunosequencing, statistical association of individual TCRs with disease status, and machine learning. In the later analysis, no new phenotypic data were used to find candidate immune exposures; instead, reliance was placed on TCR beta sequences and their occurrence across donors. Every repertoire in the discovery cohort had been generated on one and the same sequencing platform. On average, approximately 250,000 unique TCR beta nucleotide sequences were sequenced per donor among 300 to 500 genotyped donors of the cohort, with roughly 18% of those sequences being non-productive. In addition to the first cohort of 666 subjects, a separate validation cohort of 100 to 150 different subjects was used. Typing coverage differed by locus: A, B, C, DRB1 and DQB1 were typed in roughly 629-630 donors, DQA1 in roughly 500, DPA1 in around 600, and DPB1 in 472. A handful of DR-DQ haplotypes were handled as single units for association and clustering because linkage in the cohort was strong. What the authors observed across the whole study: A total of roughly 160 TCR beta chains were listed by the study as associated with cytomegalovirus. According to the authors, the approach could potentially be generalized to other disease states and immunological phenotypes. Cytomegalovirus status was reported to be diagnosed by the classifier with high specificity and sensitivity in both the original and validation cohorts. When HLA alleles, especially DR and DQ, strongly co-occurred, TCR associations were difficult to assign to individual alleles. A further reported finding was that TCR beta sequences accurately predicted the HLA-A and HLA-B alleles for most subjects in the first cohort. For the cohort, immune exposure information was limited to CMV serostatus. Roughly uniform sequencing depth across donors was assumed in presence/absence analyses, although this assumption may not hold. In this cohort, only TCR beta chains were sequenced, and detectable features were limited by the absence of alpha or paired-chain data. Correlated functional status among segregating V segments might reflect linkage disequilibrium, but an unknown experimental factor could not be ruled out. The sequencing pipeline was judged likely to have produced a cluster of highly shared sequence variants as a technical artifact. According to a later analysis, TCR association rates differed among HLA loci, with DRB1 alleles showing the most associated TCRs and HLA-C alleles showing the fewest. In a later genetic analysis, a missense DCLRE1C variant was associated with V-gene and J-gene trimming of TCR beta chains, and the association was replicated in an independent cohort. HLA typing was unavailable for some donors at each locus, so association tests used only the typed subset. In a later analysis, 16,951 TCR beta sequences were associated with specific HLA alleles at a false discovery rate of 0.05. Most TCR sequences were seen in very few donors, while some public TCRs were found in many individuals. In an earlier analysis of fewer than 700 of the donors, most TCR beta V segments appeared in productive rearrangements about 87% or about 30% of the time, broadly matching IMGT annotations. In a later analysis, HLA-associated TCR beta chains were found to be more clonally expanded and to have lower generation probabilities than equally common non-associated chains. Several of the top co-occurrence clusters appeared to be linked to parvovirus B19, influenza, CMV and Epstein-Barr virus, according to a later analysis. Over 15 rarely observed V segments, including chromosome 9 orphons, were excluded from the earlier analysis of about 610 of the donors because counts were too low. Most CMV-associated TCR beta chains appeared to be HLA-restricted in a later analysis, and the HLA associations seemed to be driven largely by CMV exposure. Because the 87-base-pair reads could not distinguish some IMGT-functional V segments, including TRBV6-2 and TRBV6-3, those segments were excluded. In a later genetic analysis, fewer N-insertions in productive TCRs were reported among donors in an Asian-associated ancestry cluster than the roughly 700-donor mean. A few of the identified cytomegalovirus-associated TCR beta chains were confirmed in vitro to be specific for cytomegalovirus antigens.

Concerning this clone: This clone's antigen is unknown. No base quality values were provided; no much bigger clone lies one nucleotide off.

Relative to germline, V is 2 bases shorter and J is 1 base shorter, with 11 bases between their ends. Sequences SGHTA (CDR1) and FQGNSA (CDR2) are obtained from the germline V gene. Measured from the cysteine to the phenylalanine, the CDR3 is 15 residues long. The kept DNA is CDR3 alone, 45 bases in frame from the first base. Library construction relied on the immunoSEQ multiplex PCR assay. The multiplex PCR relied on a mix of 60 forward primers for TCR Vbeta segments and 13 reverse primers for TCR Jbeta segments. The CDR3 region of rearranged TCR beta genes was amplified from genomic DNA by a multiplex PCR assay. Amplified TCR beta libraries were sequenced as 87-base-pair reads on the Illumina HiSeq System. As for how the authors treated the data: A later analysis counted approximately 76 million unique TCR beta chains across the 550 to 800 repertoires, and roughly 10 million of these chains were shared by at least two donors. Raw reads were error-corrected and collapsed into unique sequences with a nearest-neighbor algorithm that merged closely related sequences to remove PCR and sequencing errors. CDR3 sequences were aligned to IMGT reference sequences to assign V, D and J gene segments. For a sequence to be retained, a match of at least six nucleotides was required to both a V gene segment and a J gene segment. Rearrangements were classified as productive when the CDR3 lacked stop codons and remained in frame with V and J, and all other rearrangements were classified as non-productive. CDR3 was defined by IMGT convention, running from the second conserved V-encoded cysteine to the conserved J-encoded phenylalanine. In an earlier analysis of more than 550 of the donors, sequences lacking an unambiguous match to a single V gene segment were excluded. An earlier analysis of approximately 590 of the donors called V segments functional above 56.7% productive rearrangements and segregating when the between-donor standard deviation exceeded 5%. A statistical classification framework was built for diagnosing cytomegalovirus status from the catalog of TCR beta chain sequences. In a later analysis, TCR nucleotide sequences were compared against IMGT/GENE-DB human TR gene sequences so that V and J genes could be assigned. Using the TCRdist pipeline, a later analysis assigned CDR3 sequences along with most-parsimonious VDJ recombination scenarios. In a later analysis, each TCR beta chain was defined by its CDR3 amino acid sequence together with its V-gene family, and reads lacking a unique V-gene family were excluded. As a way to deal with suspected cross-contamination and a sequencing artifact, a later analysis dropped more than 500 nucleotide sequences that were highly shared and had low generation probability. A later analysis calculated a clonal expansion index for each public chain from normalized within-repertoire ranks of inferred template counts. A later analysis computed generation probabilities with a VDJ recombination model fitted to out-of-frame rearrangements, and checked the results against IGoR. In a later analysis, TCR-TCR, TCR-HLA and TCR-CMV co-occurrence was scored with hypergeometric tests, and a repertoire-size bias correction was applied to TCR pairs. In a later analysis, false discovery rates were estimated by permuting HLA or CMV assignments 20 times. A later analysis grouped co-occurring TCRs with DBSCAN, adding TCRdist sequence similarity when clustering within HLA-allele-positive subsets. Co-occurrence clustering excluded repertoires with fewer than 30,000 or more than 120,000 public chains, plus five with anomalous nucleotide sharing. Here the immuneACCESS table is served through TCRdb, limited to in-frame sequences with V and J called. Missing clones are a known gap in these copies; in checked studies unresolved V genes cover under half, and the rest lacks a known reason. V and J calls plus clone size are reproduced from that table; the DNA served to infer D and trimming. The sample includes about 120,000 clones, with over 75% observed a single time. 1.5% of the sample comes from the top ten.

The cohort comprised several hundred healthy bone marrow donors. At the time of sampling, every cohort member was nominally healthy, though immune exposures that went unrecorded were likely present. The donor was CMV seronegative and was included in the group of about 350 seronegative cohort members. Each donor provided a peripheral blood sample, and peripheral blood mononuclear cells were used for TCR beta sequencing. The Qiagen DNeasy Blood Extraction Kit was used to extract genomic DNA from the blood cell samples. Sample: PBMCs. The receptor chain draws on TRBV7-2 and TRBJ1-1, with the D gene call left open. This clonotype was sampled from a woman between 18 and 29 years old in good health and CMV-seronegative. The DNA sequence reads TGTGCCAGCAGCTTAAGACACCCGGAGAACACTGAAGCTTTCTTT. Translation gives CASSLRHPENTEAFF.